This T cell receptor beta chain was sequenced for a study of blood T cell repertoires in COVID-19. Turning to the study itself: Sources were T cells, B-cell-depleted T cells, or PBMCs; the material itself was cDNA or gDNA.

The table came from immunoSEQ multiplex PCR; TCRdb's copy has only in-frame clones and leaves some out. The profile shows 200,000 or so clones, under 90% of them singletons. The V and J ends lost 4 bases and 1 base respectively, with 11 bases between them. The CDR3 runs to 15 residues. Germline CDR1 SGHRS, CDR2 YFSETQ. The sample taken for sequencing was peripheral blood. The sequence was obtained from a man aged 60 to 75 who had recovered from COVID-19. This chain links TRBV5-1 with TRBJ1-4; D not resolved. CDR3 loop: CASSPTRQTNEKLFF. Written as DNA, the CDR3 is TGCGCCAGCAGCCCGACGAGGCAAACTAATGAAAAACTGTTTTTT.